This T cell receptor (beta chain) originates from a study of blood T cell repertoires in COVID-19. The data were produced by immunoSEQ multiplex PCR, yet TCRdb's version contains in-frame clones alone and is incomplete. This table has over 110,000 clones, around 86% appearing once. The receptor was isolated from a human donor in a cohort sampled during active COVID-19. Sample: peripheral blood.

The CDR3: CASSLGLAEDYEQYF. The CDR3 DNA follows: TGTGCCAGCAGCTTAGGACTAGCGGAGGACTACGAGCAGTACTTC. The chain is built from TRBV7-9 and TRBJ2-7; TRBD2 matches at 9 bases. Trimming cost V 1 base and J 3 bases; bases outside gene matches: 4. CDR1 and CDR2 (germline): SEHNR, FQNEAQ (reference sequence). The CDR3 consists of 15 residues.